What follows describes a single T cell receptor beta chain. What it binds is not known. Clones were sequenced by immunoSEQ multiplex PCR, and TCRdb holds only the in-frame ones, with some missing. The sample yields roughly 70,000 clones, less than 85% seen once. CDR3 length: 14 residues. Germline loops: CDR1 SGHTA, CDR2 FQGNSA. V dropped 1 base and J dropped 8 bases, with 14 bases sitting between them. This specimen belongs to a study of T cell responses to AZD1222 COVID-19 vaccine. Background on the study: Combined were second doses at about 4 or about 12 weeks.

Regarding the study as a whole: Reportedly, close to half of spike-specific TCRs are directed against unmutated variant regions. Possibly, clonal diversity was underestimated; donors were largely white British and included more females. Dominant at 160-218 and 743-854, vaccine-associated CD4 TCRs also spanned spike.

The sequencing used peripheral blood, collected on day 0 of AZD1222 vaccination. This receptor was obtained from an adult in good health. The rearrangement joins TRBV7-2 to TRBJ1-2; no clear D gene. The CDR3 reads CASSLGVVGSGYTF. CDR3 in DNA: TGTGCCAGCAGCTTAGGGGTGGTGGGGTCGGGCTACACCTTC.